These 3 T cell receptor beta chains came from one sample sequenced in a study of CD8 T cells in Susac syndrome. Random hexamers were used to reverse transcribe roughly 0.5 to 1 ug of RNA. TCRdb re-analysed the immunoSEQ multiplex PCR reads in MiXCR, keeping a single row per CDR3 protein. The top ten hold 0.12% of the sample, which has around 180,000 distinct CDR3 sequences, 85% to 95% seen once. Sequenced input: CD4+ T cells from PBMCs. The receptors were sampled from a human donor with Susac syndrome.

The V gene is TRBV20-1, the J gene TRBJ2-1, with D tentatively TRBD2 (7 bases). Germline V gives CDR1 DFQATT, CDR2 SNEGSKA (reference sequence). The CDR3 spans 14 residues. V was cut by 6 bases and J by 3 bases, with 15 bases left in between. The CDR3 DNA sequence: TGCAGTGCGGGGGGGCTAGCGGTCTACAATGAGCAGTTCTTC. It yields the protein CSAGGLAVYNEQFF.

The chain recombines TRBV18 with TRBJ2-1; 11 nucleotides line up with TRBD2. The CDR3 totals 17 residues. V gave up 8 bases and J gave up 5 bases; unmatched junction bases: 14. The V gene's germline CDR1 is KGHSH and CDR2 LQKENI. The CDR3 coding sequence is TGTGCCAGCCATGCCCCCATCCTAGCGGGGGGAAACAATGAGCAGTTCTTC. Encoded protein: CASHAPILAGGNNEQFF.

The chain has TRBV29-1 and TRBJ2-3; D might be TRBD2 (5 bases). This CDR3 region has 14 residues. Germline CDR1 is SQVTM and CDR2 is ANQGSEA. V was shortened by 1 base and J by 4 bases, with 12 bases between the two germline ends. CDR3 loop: CSVEGSGRADTQYF. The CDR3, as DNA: TGCAGCGTTGAAGGTAGTGGGCGGGCAGATACGCAGTATTTT.